The 27 T cell receptor beta chains listed next were all sequenced from one sample in a study of monozygotic twins with inflammatory bowel disease (dated by TCRdb to about 2019). Receptors were amplified or captured by 5' RACE. Sequencing was performed on an Illumina HiSeq 2500. Through TCRdb reprocessing, the reads give one entry per CDR3 protein sequence; DNA is omitted. The sample table holds about 85,000 distinct CDR3 sequences. The ten largest clones capture roughly 7% of the sample. The sequenced material came from blood. The receptors were gathered from a human donor with ulcerative colitis or Crohn's disease, or a healthy co-twin of an affected twin (not recorded which).

The rearrangement uses TRBV5-5 and TRBJ1-1; the D gene TCRdb calls, TRBD1, cannot be checked with no DNA. The germline V gene encodes CDR1 SGHKS and CDR2 YYEKEE (reference sequence). This CDR3 spans 15 amino acids. CDR3 residues: CASSLTGTLNTEAFF.

The chain carries TRBV4-1 and TRBJ1-2; TCRdb's assignment of TRBD1 cannot be checked, as there is no DNA. Germline CDR1 MGHRA, CDR2 YSYEKL. The CDR3 has 16 amino acids. The CDR3 here is CASSTRSTGFNYGYTF.

V and J are TRBV6-4 and TRBJ1-1. Germline V gives CDR1 MRHNA, CDR2 SNTAGT. There are 13 residues in the CDR3. CDR3: CASSEIPNTEAFF.

This rearrangement joins TRBV29-1 to TRBJ1-2; there is no DNA to check the TCRdb D call of TRBD1. From germline, CDR1 is SQVTM and CDR2 ANQGSEA. CDR3 length: 12 amino acids. The CDR3 loop is CSVGRDRDGYIF.

V gene TRBV12-3 or TRBV12-4 combines with J gene TRBJ2-5; TCRdb's D call, TRBD1, is unchecked because there is no DNA. There are 17 residues in the CDR3. The CDR3: CASSLGVGTGLSETQYF.

The genes are TRBV6-6 and TRBJ2-5. Germline-derived CDR1 and CDR2 are MNHNY and SVGAGI (reference sequence). This CDR3 region has 14 residues. This chain's CDR3 is CASSLQGSGETQYF.

This chain joins TRBV20-1 and TRBJ1-1; TCRdb designates TRBD1, a call that cannot be tested without DNA. The CDR3 totals 13 residues. Germline CDR1 and CDR2: DFQATT and SNEGSKA (reference sequence). This CDR3 is CSARSPGYTEAFF.

This chain connects TRBV5-1 to TRBJ1-1; lacking DNA, the TRBD1 call made by TCRdb goes unchecked. The CDR3 is 13 amino acids. Germline CDR1 SGHRS, CDR2 YFSETQ. The CDR3 sequence: CASSSQGNTEAFF.

The genes are TRBV15 and TRBJ2-1; TCRdb calls TRBD1, which cannot be checked without DNA. The V gene's germline CDR1 is LNHNV and CDR2 YYDKDF (reference sequence). The CDR3 totals 15 residues. The CDR3: CATSPQQGGGNEQFF.

The chain couples TRBV7-9 to TRBJ2-5. Germline V gene lookup returns CDR1 SEHNR and CDR2 FQNEAQ (reference sequence). The CDR3 sequence is 15 residues long. CDR3 amino acids: CASSLDLGLQETQYF.

The V and J genes are TRBV20-1 and TRBJ2-1; absent DNA, TCRdb's TRBD2 call cannot be checked. Germline CDR1 is DFQATT and CDR2 is SNEGSKA (reference sequence). This CDR3 has 16 amino acids. CDR3 sequence: CSARASGGFFDNEQFF.

The chain is built from TRBV18 and TRBJ1-4; TCRdb proposes TRBD1, but this gene call is untestable without DNA. Germline CDR1 is KGHSH and CDR2 is LQKENI. The CDR3 totals 15 residues. The CDR3 here is CASSPLVRGHEKLFF.

The rearrangement uses TRBV12-3 or TRBV12-4 and TRBJ2-7; TCRdb designates TRBD1, a call that cannot be tested without DNA. The CDR3 is 14 residues long. The CDR3 protein is CASSLGSQGYEQYF.

This sequence joins TRBV7-2 and TRBJ2-1; TCRdb's D gene call, TRBD2, goes unchecked for lack of DNA. There are 15 residues in the CDR3. From germline, CDR1 is SGHTA and CDR2 FQGNSA. CDR3 in amino acids: CASSLLAGGYNEQFF.

The chain carries TRBV11-2 and TRBJ2-7; TCRdb returns TRBD2, unconfirmable since there is no DNA. Germline CDR1 reads SGHAT; CDR2 reads FQNNGV. This CDR3 region has 14 residues. The CDR3 loop reads CASSHGTSSYEQYF.

The rearrangement links TRBV5-1 to TRBJ1-5; TCRdb's D gene call, TRBD1, goes unchecked for lack of DNA. The CDR3 covers 15 residues. CDR1 is SGHRS, CDR2 YFSETQ, per germline. The CDR3 loop is CASSQGAGGNQPQHF.

The chain recombines TRBV20-1 with TRBJ1-2. CDR1 and CDR2 (germline): DFQATT, SNEGSKA (reference sequence). The CDR3 is made up of 11 amino acids. CDR3 protein: CSAGTAVGYTF.

The rearrangement links TRBV19 to TRBJ2-3; TCRdb indicates TRBD2, and absent DNA this call remains unverified. Germline CDR1 reads LNHDA; CDR2 reads SQIVND (reference sequence). The CDR3 contains 15 residues. The CDR3 spells CASRLAGSATDTQYF. The full variable domain, with the rest looked up from reference TRBV19 and TRBJ2-3, is DGGITQSPKYLFRKEGQNVTLSCEQNLNHDAMYWYRQDPGQGLRLIYYSQIVNDFQKGDIAEGYSVSREKKESFPLTVTSAQKNPTAFYLCASRLAGSATDTQYFGPGTRLTVL.

V is TRBV20-1 and J is TRBJ2-2; the D gene TCRdb calls, TRBD2, cannot be checked with no DNA. This CDR3 has 16 residues. Germline loops: CDR1 DFQATT, CDR2 SNEGSKA (reference sequence). The CDR3 here is CSARVPGLAGSGELFF.

The chain has TRBV10-1 and TRBJ2-7. The CDR3 is 12 amino acids. CDR1 is WNHNN and CDR2 is SYGVQD in the germline V gene (reference sequence). This CDR3 is CASRDSPYEQYF.

This chain links TRBV2 with TRBJ1-4. The germline CDR1 and CDR2 sequences are SNHLY and FYNNEI. The CDR3 spans 14 residues. The CDR3 region is CASRGSLPNEKLFF. The whole variable domain, filled in from reference TRBV2 and TRBJ1-4, reads EPEVTQTPSHQVTQMGQEVILRCVPISNHLYFYWYRQILGQKVEFLVSFYNNEISEKSEIFDDQFSVERPDGSNFTLKIRSTKLEDSAMYFCASRGSLPNEKLFFGSGTQLSVL.

The V and J genes are TRBV5-1 and TRBJ1-1; TCRdb indicates TRBD1, and absent DNA this call remains unverified. CDR3 size: 13 residues. Germline V CDR1 and CDR2: SGHRS, YFSETQ. The CDR3 here is CASSLAGATEAFF. Complete variable domain (other parts from reference TRBV5-1 and TRBJ1-1): KAGVTQTPRYLIKTRGQQVTLSCSPISGHRSVSWYQQTPGQGLQFLFEYFSETQRNKGNFPGRFSGRQFSNSRSEMNVSTLELGDSALYLCASSLAGATEAFFGQGTRLTVV.

This chain links TRBV7-9 with TRBJ1-1; TCRdb's D call of TRBD1 is untestable without DNA. Germline V gene data show CDR1 as SEHNR and CDR2 as FQNEAQ (reference sequence). The CDR3 covers 13 residues. CDR3 sequence reads: CASSFTGEAEAFF.

This chain's CDR3 is CASSVSGTGTSPLHF. The chain couples TRBV25-1 to TRBJ1-6; TCRdb designates TRBD1, a call that cannot be tested without DNA. Germline lookup yields CDR1 MGHDK and CDR2 SYGVNS. This CDR3 comprises 15 residues.

V is TRBV5-1 and J is TRBJ1-1; TCRdb calls TRBD1, which cannot be checked without DNA. CDR1 and CDR2 from the germline V gene are SGHRS and YFSETQ. The CDR3 sequence is 13 residues long. The chain's CDR3 is CASSSEGWPEAFF.

The chain recombines TRBV5-1 with TRBJ1-6; TCRdb gives TRBD1 as the D gene, but with no DNA this cannot be confirmed. The CDR3 loop spans 14 amino acids. Germline V gives CDR1 SGHRS, CDR2 YFSETQ. The CDR3 sequence is CASSLGQGDSPLHF.

The chain joins TRBV20-1 to TRBJ2-5. Germline V gives CDR1 DFQATT, CDR2 SNEGSKA (reference sequence). There are 13 residues in the CDR3. CDR3 protein: CSALRTPQETQYF.